This T cell receptor beta chain derives from a study of early T cells in non-severe SARS-CoV-2 infection (dated by TCRdb to the early 2020s). Broadly, across the study: Because TCR sequencing was done on bulk RNA from unsorted whole blood, the alpha and beta chains could not be paired. What the study reported, not specific to this receptor: Matching against VDJdb was skewed toward anti-spike CD8 responses, likely underestimated virus-specific expansions, and missed private and CD4 specificities.

This clonotype has a handful of counts. Its specific antigen is unknown. There are no base qualities to consult, and no much larger clone falls within one base. The germline V gene specifies MNHNS as CDR1 and SASEGT as CDR2. From V the trimming removes 7 bases and from J it removes 4 bases, while the gene matches leave 8 bases of the junction unaccounted for. Including cysteine and phenylalanine, the CDR3 has 16 amino acids. The only DNA kept is the CDR3, 48 bases in frame from the first base. Library generation was performed with 5' RACE. Sequenced on a NextSeq 500. The TCR library protocol attached unique molecular identifiers to individual cDNA molecules to correct for sequencing error and PCR bias. TCR alpha and beta chains were both sequenced, and the abundances of alpha and beta sequences in each sample were closely correlated with each other. Regarding the original processing steps: Decombinator V4 was used to perform V gene, J gene and CDR3 annotation of TCR sequences. Expanded TCRs were defined as changing significantly between any two time points under a Poisson model with p below 0.0001. TCR abundances were normalised to the total number of TCRs sequenced per sample and were expressed as counts per million. MAIT TCRs were defined by TRAV1-2 paired with TRAJ12, TRAJ20 or TRAJ33, and iNKT TCRs by TRAV10 paired with TRAJ18. VDJdb, accessed 1 November 2021, was searched for CMV, EBV and SARS-CoV-2 annotated TCRs, with TCRs annotated for multiple antigens excluded. TCRdb reprocessing: public reads trimmed at Q25 with fastp, clones called with MiXCR, in-frame beta chains kept. Rows are unified per CDR3 protein, each entry keeping the most common DNA and genes. These V and J calls derive from TCRdb rather than the authors' analysis. Across this sample there are more than 70,000 distinct CDR3 sequences, with over 9% seen only once. Around 12% of the sample is in the top ten clones.

Set within a cohort of healthcare workers in London, UK, this nested case-control study involved weekly PCR testing of nasopharyngeal swabs along with blood sampling. Between 23 and 31 March 2020, the week of the UK lockdown, healthcare workers were enrolled and then followed up weekly for as long as 16 weeks. The chain is encoded by TRBV6-1 joined to TRBJ1-5; TRBD1 matches 12 bases in the middle. The receptor was derived from an adult who was a healthcare worker with PCR-confirmed SARS-CoV-2 infection or an uninfected control (not recorded which). Sequencing used whole blood, obtained at baseline. Read as DNA, the sequence is TGTGCCAGCACAGTCGGGGGACAGGGGGCGAATCAGCCCCAGCATTTT. Its translation reads: CASTVGGQGANQPQHF.